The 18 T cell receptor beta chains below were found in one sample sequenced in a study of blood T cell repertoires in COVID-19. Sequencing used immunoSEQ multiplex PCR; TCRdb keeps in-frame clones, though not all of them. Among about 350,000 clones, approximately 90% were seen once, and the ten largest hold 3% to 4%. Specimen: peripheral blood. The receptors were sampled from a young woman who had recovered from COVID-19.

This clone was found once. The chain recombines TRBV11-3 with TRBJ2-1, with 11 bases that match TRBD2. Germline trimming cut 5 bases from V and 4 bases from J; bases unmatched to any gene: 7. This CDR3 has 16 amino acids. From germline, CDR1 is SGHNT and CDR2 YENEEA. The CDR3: CASSIRLAGIYNEQFF. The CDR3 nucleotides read TGTGCCAGCAGCATAAGACTAGCGGGGATATACAATGAGCAGTTCTTC.

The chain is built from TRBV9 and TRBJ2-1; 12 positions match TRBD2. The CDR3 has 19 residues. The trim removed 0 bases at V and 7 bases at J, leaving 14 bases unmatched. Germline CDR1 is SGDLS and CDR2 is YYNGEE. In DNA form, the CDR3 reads TGTGCCAGCAGCGTAGCCCAGACTAGCGGGAGCAGTAATGAGAATGAGCAGTTCTTC. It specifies CASSVAQTSGSSNENEQFF.

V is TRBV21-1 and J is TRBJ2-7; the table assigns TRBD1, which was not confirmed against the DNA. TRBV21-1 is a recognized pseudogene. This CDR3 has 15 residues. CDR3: CASSPDREKCYEQYV. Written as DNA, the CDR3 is TGTGCCAGCAGCCCTGACAGGGAGAAATGCTACGAGCAGTACGTC.

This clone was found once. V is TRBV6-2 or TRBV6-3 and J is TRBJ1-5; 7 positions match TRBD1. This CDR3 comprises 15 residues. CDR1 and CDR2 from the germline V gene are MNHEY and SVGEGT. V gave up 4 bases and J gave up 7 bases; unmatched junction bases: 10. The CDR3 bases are TGTGCCAGCAGTTCACTCCTCGACAGGGAGCAGCCCCAGCATTTT. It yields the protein CASSSLLDREQPQHF.

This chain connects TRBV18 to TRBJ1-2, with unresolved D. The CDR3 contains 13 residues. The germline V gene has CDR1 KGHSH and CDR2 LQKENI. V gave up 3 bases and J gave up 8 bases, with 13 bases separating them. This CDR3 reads CASSPSIGDGYTF. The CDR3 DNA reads TGTGCCAGCTCACCTTCTATTGGAGACGGCTACACCTTC.

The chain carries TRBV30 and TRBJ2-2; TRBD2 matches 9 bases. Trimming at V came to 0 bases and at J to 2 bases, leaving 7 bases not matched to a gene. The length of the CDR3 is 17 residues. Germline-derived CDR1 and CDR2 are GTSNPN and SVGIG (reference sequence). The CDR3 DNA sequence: TGTGCCTGGAGTGTCTTTAGCGGGAGTGGTAACACCGGGGAGCTGTTTTTT. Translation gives CAWSVFSGSGNTGELFF.

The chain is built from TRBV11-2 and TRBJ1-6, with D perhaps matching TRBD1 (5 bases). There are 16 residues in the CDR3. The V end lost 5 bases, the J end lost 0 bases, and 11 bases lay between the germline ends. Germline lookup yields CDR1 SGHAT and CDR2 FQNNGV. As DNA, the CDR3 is TGTGCCAGCAGCCGACAGTGGAGCTCCTATAATTCACCCCTCCACTTT. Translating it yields CASSRQWSSYNSPLHF.

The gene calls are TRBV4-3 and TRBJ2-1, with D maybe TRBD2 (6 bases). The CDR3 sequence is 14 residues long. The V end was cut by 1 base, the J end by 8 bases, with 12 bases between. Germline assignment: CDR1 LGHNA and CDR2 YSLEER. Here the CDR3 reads CASSQARDWDEQFF. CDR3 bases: TGCGCCAGCAGCCAAGCCAGGGACTGGGATGAGCAGTTCTTC.

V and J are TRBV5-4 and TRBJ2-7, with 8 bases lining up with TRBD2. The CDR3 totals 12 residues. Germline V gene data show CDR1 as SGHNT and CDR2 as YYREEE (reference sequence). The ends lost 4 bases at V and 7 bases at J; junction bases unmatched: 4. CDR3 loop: CASSPGGEEQYV. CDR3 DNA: TGTGCCAGCAGCCCGGGGGGGGAAGAGCAGTACGTC.

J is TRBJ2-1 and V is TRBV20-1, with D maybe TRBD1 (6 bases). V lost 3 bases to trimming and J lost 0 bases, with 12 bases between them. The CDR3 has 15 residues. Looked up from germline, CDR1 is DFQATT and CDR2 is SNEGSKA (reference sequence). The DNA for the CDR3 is TGCAGTGCTAGTGAGGACAGCAGCTCCTACAATGAGCAGTTCTTC. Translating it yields CSASEDSSSYNEQFF.

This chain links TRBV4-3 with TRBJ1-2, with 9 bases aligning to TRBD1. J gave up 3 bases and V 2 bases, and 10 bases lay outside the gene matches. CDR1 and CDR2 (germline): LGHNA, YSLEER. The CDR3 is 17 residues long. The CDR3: CASSQFDNRGRDYGYTF. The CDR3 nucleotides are TGCGCCAGCAGCCAATTCGACAACAGGGGGCGAGACTATGGCTACACCTTC.

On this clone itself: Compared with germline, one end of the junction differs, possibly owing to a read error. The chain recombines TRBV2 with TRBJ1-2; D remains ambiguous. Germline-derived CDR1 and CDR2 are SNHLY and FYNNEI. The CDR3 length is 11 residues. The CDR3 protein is CASIEINGYTF. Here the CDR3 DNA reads TGTGCCAGCATTGAAATTAATGGCTACACCTTC. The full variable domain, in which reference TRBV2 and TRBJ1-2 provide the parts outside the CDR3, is EPEVTQTPSHQVTQMGQEVILRCVPISNHLYFYWYRQILGQKVEFLVSFYNNEISEKSEIFDDQFSVERPDGSNFTLKIRSTKLEDSAMYFCASIEINGYTFGSGTRLTVV.

CDR3 coding DNA: TGTGCCACCAGTGACGGACTAGCGGAGTCCTACAATGAGCAGTTCTTC. It translates to CATSDGLAESYNEQFF. The rearrangement links TRBV24-1 to TRBJ2-1; 10 positions match TRBD2. The CDR3 has 16 residues. The germline CDR1 and CDR2 sequences are KGHDR and SFDVKD. V shed 4 bases, J shed 1 base, and the junction held 3 bases outside the gene matches.

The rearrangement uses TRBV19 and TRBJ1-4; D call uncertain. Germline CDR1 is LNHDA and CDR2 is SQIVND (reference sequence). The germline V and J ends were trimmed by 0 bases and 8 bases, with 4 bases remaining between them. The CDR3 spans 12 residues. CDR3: CASSIEAEKLFF. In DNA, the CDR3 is TGTGCCAGTAGTATAGAGGCCGAAAAACTGTTTTTT.

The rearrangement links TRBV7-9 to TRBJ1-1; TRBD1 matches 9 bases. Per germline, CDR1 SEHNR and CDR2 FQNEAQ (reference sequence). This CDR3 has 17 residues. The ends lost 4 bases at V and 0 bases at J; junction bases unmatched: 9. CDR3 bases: TGTGCCAGCAGCTGGGCCCCGGGACAGGGTTTGAACACTGAAGCTTTCTTT. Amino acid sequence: CASSWAPGQGLNTEAFF.

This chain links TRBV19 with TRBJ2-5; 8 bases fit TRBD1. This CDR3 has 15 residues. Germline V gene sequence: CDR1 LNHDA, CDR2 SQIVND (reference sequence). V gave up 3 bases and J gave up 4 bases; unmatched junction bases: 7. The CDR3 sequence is CASSIQGQGGETQYF. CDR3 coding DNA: TGTGCCAGTAGTATTCAAGGACAGGGAGGAGAGACCCAGTACTTC. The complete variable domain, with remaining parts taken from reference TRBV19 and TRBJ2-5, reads DGGITQSPKYLFRKEGQNVTLSCEQNLNHDAMYWYRQDPGQGLRLIYYSQIVNDFQKGDIAEGYSVSREKKESFPLTVTSAQKNPTAFYLCASSIQGQGGETQYFGPGTRLLVL.

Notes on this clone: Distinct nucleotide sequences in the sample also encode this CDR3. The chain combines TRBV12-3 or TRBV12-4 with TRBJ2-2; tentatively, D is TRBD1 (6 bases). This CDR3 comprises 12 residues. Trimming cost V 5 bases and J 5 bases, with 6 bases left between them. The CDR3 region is CASSTGTGELFF. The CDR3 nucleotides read TGTGCCAGCAGTACAGGGACCGGGGAGCTGTTTTTT.

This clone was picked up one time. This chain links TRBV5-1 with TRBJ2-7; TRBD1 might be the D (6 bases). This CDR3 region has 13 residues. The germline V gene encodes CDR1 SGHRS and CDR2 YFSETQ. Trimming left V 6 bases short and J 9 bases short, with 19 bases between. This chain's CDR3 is CASIDRMNLGQYV. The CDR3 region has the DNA TGCGCCAGCATCGACAGGATGAACTTGGGGCAGTACGTC.